The T cell receptor beta chain under discussion was sequenced for a study of graft-versus-host responses after intestinal transplantation. Study-level information: The transplants performed in recipients were multivisceral, liver-intestinal, or isolated intestinal. Recipients were all induced with anti-thymocyte globulin, then given tacrolimus and steroids for 3 to 4 years.

The sample holds one count of this clone. What it binds is not known. CDR1 SGHAT and CDR2 FQNNGV come from the germline V gene. The CDR3 has 16 residues. V shed 1 base, J shed 1 base, and the junction held 4 bases outside the gene matches. Profiling relied on immunoSEQ multiplex PCR, and the TCRdb table lists in-frame clones only, not all of them. Of some 120,000 clones in the sample, around nine tenths are singletons; the top ten hold about 0.18%. Specimen: unstimulated CD4+ T cells sorted from spleen or lymph node cells, collected before intestinal transplant. This clonotype originated in a human donor who received an intestinal transplant. The chain is built from TRBV11-2 and TRBJ2-1, with 7 nucleotides matching TRBD1. As DNA, the CDR3 is TGTGCCAGCAGCTTAGTAACAGGGGCTTCCTACAATGAGCAGTTCTTC. Translation: CASSLVTGASYNEQFF.